Each of the 12 T cell receptor beta chains below was sequenced from the same sample in a study of CD8 T cells in ankylosing spondylitis. Regarding the study as a whole: A motif in TCR beta, a set of eight highly homologous variants, appeared characteristic of ankylosing spondylitis blood.

TCRdb analysed the 5' RACE reads with MiXCR anew, one entry per CDR3 protein. The sample consists of about 450,000 distinct CDR3 sequences, 25% to 30% of them appearing once. Antigens of these TCRs are unknown. Sequencing was performed on blood, either unsorted or a sorted T cell fraction (not recorded which). The receptors originated from a male donor with ankylosing spondylitis.

This clonotype was counted between two and nine times. The J gene is TRBJ1-2, the V gene TRBV5-1, with a possible D match to TRBD1 (6 bases). V was pared by 3 bases and J by 3 bases, with 12 bases between. The CDR3 runs to 14 residues. Germline-derived CDR1 and CDR2 are SGHRS and YFSETQ. The CDR3 sequence: CASSSTEGDYGYTF. DNA for the CDR3: TGCGCCAGCAGCTCAACAGAGGGGGACTATGGCTACACCTTC. Together with reference TRBV5-1 and TRBJ1-2, the CDR3 gives the full variable domain: KAGVTQTPRYLIKTRGQQVTLSCSPISGHRSVSWYQQTPGQGLQFLFEYFSETQRNKGNFPGRFSGRQFSNSRSEMNVSTLELGDSALYLCASSSTEGDYGYTFGSGTRLTVV.

The chain joins TRBV5-1 to TRBJ2-5; TRBD2 matches at 11 bases. The CDR3 contains 14 residues. Germline V gene lookup returns CDR1 SGHRS and CDR2 YFSETQ. The V and J ends lost 5 bases and 2 bases, in that order; junction bases with no gene match: 2. The CDR3 is CASSRLAGQETQYF. CDR3 nucleotide sequence: TGCGCCAGCAGTCGACTAGCGGGACAAGAGACCCAGTACTTC.

This chain joins TRBV19 and TRBJ2-1; 12 positions agree with TRBD2. Germline assignment: CDR1 LNHDA and CDR2 SQIVND (reference sequence). Trimming at V came to 5 bases and at J to 7 bases, leaving 6 bases not matched to a gene. This CDR3 has 15 residues. CDR3 loop: CASSPLTSGRNEQFF. CDR3 nucleotides: TGTGCCAGTAGTCCCCTCACTAGCGGGAGGAATGAGCAGTTCTTC.

About this clonotype itself: One end of the junction is discordant with germline, which a read error may explain. The chain uses TRBV20-1 and TRBJ2-3; 8 nucleotides align to TRBD2. Germline CDR1 DFQATT, CDR2 SNEGSKA (reference sequence). The length of the CDR3 is 15 residues. This CDR3 is CCAGESRGGADTQYF. The CDR3, as DNA: TGCTGTGCTGGCGAATCTCGGGGGGGGGCAGATACGCAGTATTTT.

The genes are TRBV29-1 and TRBJ1-1, with D hard to call. Germline loops: CDR1 SQVTM, CDR2 ANQGSEA. The CDR3 is 13 residues long. Trimming shortened V by 2 bases and J by 0 bases, and 7 bases separated the two germline ends. CDR3 sequence (DNA): TGCAGCGTTGAACTTCTCATGAACACTGAAGCTTTCTTT. It yields the protein CSVELLMNTEAFF.

This clonotype turned up a few times. The chain recombines TRBV5-1 with TRBJ2-1, with D maybe TRBD2 (6 bases). Germline assignment: CDR1 SGHRS and CDR2 YFSETQ. Trimming cost V 3 bases and J 1 base, with 14 bases left between them. This CDR3 is built from 16 residues. The DNA of the CDR3 is TGCGCCAGCAGCTATGACCGGACTACTTCCTACAATGAGCAGTTCTTC. Protein product: CASSYDRTTSYNEQFF.

The V call is TRBV11-2, the J call TRBJ2-3; D is perhaps TRBD1 (6 bases). The CDR3 has 15 residues. V lost 5 bases, J lost 4 bases, and 16 bases lay in between. Germline lookup yields CDR1 SGHAT and CDR2 FQNNGV. The CDR3, as DNA: TGTGCCAGCAGCCCCGGACAGTCTGGAGCAGATACGCAGTATTTT. Translation: CASSPGQSGADTQYF.

The rearrangement uses TRBV20-1 and TRBJ2-3; 8 nucleotides agree with TRBD2. The trim removed 8 bases at V and 2 bases at J, leaving 9 bases unmatched. This CDR3 has 14 residues. Germline V gene lookup returns CDR1 DFQATT and CDR2 SNEGSKA (reference sequence). The CDR3 here is CSSIGRAPTDTQYF. The CDR3, as DNA: TGCAGTTCCATCGGGAGGGCCCCCACAGATACGCAGTATTTT.

This chain uses TRBV20-1 with TRBJ2-7; TRBD2 aligns across 11 bases. The CDR3 contains 17 residues. Germline loops: CDR1 DFQATT, CDR2 SNEGSKA (reference sequence). Losses at the gene ends were 5 bases for V and 3 bases for J; bases not matched to a gene: 15. CDR3 nucleotide sequence: TGCAGTGCTCCGGGAGGGGGACTAGCGGCGTCTGGCTACGAGCAGTACTTC. Its protein is CSAPGGGLAASGYEQYF.

In its sample, this clonotype was seen a few times. This CDR3 is CASSLEMGQETQYF. The CDR3 bases are TGTGCCAGCAGCTTAGAAATGGGTCAAGAGACCCAGTACTTC. The rearrangement joins TRBV7-2 to TRBJ2-5; no firm D call. The V and J ends lost 1 base and 2 bases respectively, with 8 bases between them. The CDR3 loop spans 14 amino acids. Germline V gene sequence: CDR1 SGHTA, CDR2 FQGNSA.

V usage is TRBV7-2 and J usage is TRBJ2-1; D is unclear. CDR1 and CDR2 from the germline V gene are SGHTA and FQGNSA. This CDR3 comprises 16 residues. The V end was cut by 5 bases, the J end by 6 bases, with 20 bases between. DNA for the CDR3: TGTGCCAGCAGCCCGAGGACCCAAGCTCCGGGCAATGAGCAGTTCTTC. Translated, it gives CASSPRTQAPGNEQFF.

The V gene is TRBV5-1, the J gene TRBJ1-3, with D unclear. This CDR3 has 14 amino acids. In germline, CDR1 is SGHRS, CDR2 YFSETQ. Trimming took 1 base from V and 0 from J, leaving 5 bases between them. CDR3 nucleotide sequence: TGCGCCAGCAGCTTGACAGACTCTGGAAACACCATATATTTT. This sequence encodes CASSLTDSGNTIYF.